This is a list of T cell receptor beta chains from one sample in a study of circulating tumor DNA in untreated peripheral T-cell lymphoma. Here immunoSEQ multiplex PCR was the method, and the copy in TCRdb shows in-frame clones only, minus some. The sample yields about 300 clones, 85% seen once. Input material: tumor tissue. These receptors all stem from a human donor with peripheral T-cell lymphoma. The CDR3 runs from the conserved cysteine through the conserved F or W.

cdr3_length j_call v_call cdr3_aa
15 TRBJ1-2 TRBV30 CAWTVPRRMDYGYTF
15 TRBJ2-3 TRBV4-1 CASSWGLADTDTQYF
14 TRBJ1-1 TRBV30 CAWERGNRGTEAFF
13 TRBJ2-3 TRBV2 CASSEAAADTQYF
16 TRBJ1-1 TRBV12-5 CASGLVQGPFDTEAFF
15 TRBJ2-1 TRBV27 CASSPSRGRDNEQFF
18 TRBJ1-1 TRBV11-3 CASSPDRGTDLRWTEAFF
18 TRBJ2-5 TRBV15 CATSREVPLTGRGETQYF
13 TRBJ1-5 TRBV6-8 CASSTGPGQPQHF
14 TRBJ1-1 TRBV30 CAWSVTGGYTEAFF
14 TRBJ1-6 TRBV28 CASSFSQNNSSLHF
15 TRBJ1-2 TRBV19 CASSIRQTNFYGYTF
11 TRBJ1-1 TRBV19 CASSTYPEAFF
13 TRBJ2-1 TRBV19 CASTAGGPSEQFF
18 TRBJ1-1 TRBV12-1 CASSPDRGTDLRWTEAFF
14 TRBJ2-5 TRBV11-3 CASSQAQYQETQYF
13 TRBJ1-2 TRBV6-8 CASSAQGSGGYTF
12 TRBJ2-7 TRBV29-1 CSVGTGGFEQYF
14 TRBJ2-7 TRBV14 CASSPVGGVLEQYF
13 TRBJ2-5 TRBV6-8 CASRPFGQETQYF
16 TRBJ1-6 TRBV14 CASSQGTGIYNSPLHF
15 TRBJ2-3 TRBV15 CATSKTSGSTDTQYF